The clone carrying this T cell receptor (beta chain) has just a few counts. Some clones are missing from TCRdb's copy, which holds only in-frame ones; the method was immunoSEQ multiplex PCR. Altogether more than 85,000 clones are present, around nine tenths being singletons, with the ten largest covering over 2.5%. This entry comes from a study of blood T cell repertoires in COVID-19. This CDR3 has 15 amino acids. In germline, CDR1 is KGHSH, CDR2 LQKENI. The ends were cut back, 3 bases at V and 0 bases at J, with 12 bases in the middle. The chain carries TRBV18 and TRBJ2-7; possible D gene TRBD2, 5 bases. Input material: peripheral blood. This clonotype originated in a woman older than 75 with acute or convalescent COVID-19. This CDR3 is CASSPRQTISYEQYF. The CDR3 region has the DNA TGTGCCAGCTCACCTCGTCAGACTATCTCCTACGAGCAGTACTTC.